The 10 T cell receptor beta chains below come from one sample, sequenced in a study of cytomegalovirus exposure and HLA in healthy donors. PCR used 60 Vbeta primers and 13 Jbeta primers. The method was immunoSEQ multiplex PCR; TCRdb's version includes in-frame clones alone and lacks a portion of them. The table lists approximately 160,000 clones, 70% to 75% of them singletons. What was sequenced was PBMCs. These receptors all come from a young man in good health and CMV-seropositive.

The chain has TRBV6-1 and TRBJ2-7; 10 positions agree with TRBD1. The junction had 5 bases not matched to a gene; V was cut back by 6 bases and J by 6 bases. This CDR3 spans 13 amino acids. Germline assignment: CDR1 MNHNS and CDR2 SASEGT. This chain's CDR3 is CASRPRDRGEQYV. The DNA for the CDR3 is TGTGCCAGCAGGCCCCGGGACAGGGGCGAGCAGTACGTC.

The chain couples TRBV18 to TRBJ1-2, with a possible D match to TRBD1 (6 bases). The CDR3 totals 20 residues. Trimming stripped 4 bases from V and 4 bases from J, with 31 bases between. Germline lookup yields CDR1 KGHSH and CDR2 LQKENI. The DNA for the CDR3 is TGTGCCAGCTCACTACTCCAGGGGACCGGTCCCATCCACGCGGGCTATGGCTACACCTTC. It is translated as CASSLLQGTGPIHAGYGYTF.

V gene TRBV2 combines with J gene TRBJ2-3, with D perhaps TRBD2 (5 bases). Germline V gene sequence: CDR1 SNHLY, CDR2 FYNNEI. The V and J ends lost 6 bases and 2 bases respectively, with 15 bases between them. There are 15 residues in the CDR3. The CDR3 here is CASRSGNLYTDTQYF. As DNA, the CDR3 is TGTGCCAGCAGATCCGGGAACTTGTACACAGATACGCAGTATTTT.

In nucleotides, the CDR3 is TGTGCCAGCAGCTTATCGGGGAACCAAGAGACCCAGTACTTC. Translated, it gives CASSLSGNQETQYF. The chain has TRBV5-4 and TRBJ2-5; maybe TRBD2 (5 bases). The CDR3 consists of 14 residues. Trimming removed 2 bases at V and 0 bases at J, with 8 bases between. Germline values: CDR1 SGHNT, CDR2 YYREEE (reference sequence).

The rearrangement uses TRBV28 and TRBJ1-6; D unresolved. V lost 6 bases and J 7 bases, leaving 10 bases between the germline ends. Germline loops: CDR1 MDHEN, CDR2 SYDVKM. The CDR3 length is 13 residues. CDR3 region: CASSVQTNSPLHF. In DNA form, the CDR3 reads TGTGCCAGCAGCGTACAAACCAATTCACCCCTCCACTTT.

The V gene is TRBV19, the J gene TRBJ2-1, with 14 bases identical to TRBD2. V gave up 4 bases and J gave up 9 bases; unmatched junction bases: 11. Germline V gene sequence: CDR1 LNHDA, CDR2 SQIVND (reference sequence). This CDR3 comprises 17 residues. CDR3 residues: CASSNTPGTSGSIEQFF. The CDR3 DNA reads TGTGCCAGTAGTAACACGCCCGGGACTAGCGGGAGTATTGAGCAGTTCTTC.

V gene TRBV5-1 combines with J gene TRBJ2-3, with 9 bases identical to TRBD2. The CDR3 is 15 residues long. CDR1 SGHRS and CDR2 YFSETQ come from the germline V gene. J gave up 1 base and V 7 bases, and 7 bases lay outside the gene matches. The CDR3 here is CASGRREGRTDTQYF. The CDR3, as DNA: TGCGCCAGCGGTAGGCGGGAGGGTCGCACAGATACGCAGTATTTT.

The V and J genes are TRBV11-3 and TRBJ1-1; D call uncertain. Looked up from germline, CDR1 is SGHNT and CDR2 is YENEEA. V was pared by 0 bases and J by 0 bases, with 5 bases between. This CDR3 spans 14 amino acids. CDR3 in amino acids: CASSLDQMNTEAFF. CDR3 bases: TGTGCCAGCAGCTTAGACCAGATGAACACTGAAGCTTTCTTT.

This clone has just a few counts. The chain is built from TRBV9 and TRBJ1-3; D remains unclear. V lost 4 bases and J 2 bases, leaving 13 bases between the germline ends. CDR3 size: 15 residues. Germline V gives CDR1 SGDLS, CDR2 YYNGEE. CDR3 bases: TGTGCCAGCAGCCCCTATGGGCAGCCTGGAAACACCATATATTTT. It encodes CASSPYGQPGNTIYF.

The genes are TRBV21-1 and TRBJ2-7; the table's TRBD2 call for D was not verified on the DNA. TRBV21-1 counts as a pseudogene. CDR3 length equals 16 residues. The CDR3 DNA follows: TGTGCCAGCAGCAAAAATTTGTCTAGCGGGAGTTACGAGCAGTACGTC. It is translated as CASSKNLSSGSYEQYV.